These 17 T cell receptor beta chains were sequenced from one sample in a study of shared clonotypes between healthy human individuals. Generated by immunoSEQ multiplex PCR, the TCRdb table keeps only in-frame clones and is missing some. The sample has about 2.4 million clones; approximately 93% are singletons. Sequencing was carried out using naive CD4+ T cells from PBMCs. Subset denoted: CD45RA+ positively selected. All receptors come from a man aged 18-30 years in good health. Some clones in this sample may be carry-over from other donors' samples.

The CDR3 spells CASSSGGGDTEAFF. CDR3 DNA: TGTGCCAGCAGCTCCGGGGGGGGCGACACTGAAGCTTTCTTT. V and J are TRBV7-2 and TRBJ1-1, with D possibly being TRBD1 (6 bases). Trimming removed 4 bases from V and 3 bases from J, with 12 bases in between. This CDR3 has 14 residues. Per germline, CDR1 SGHTA and CDR2 FQGNSA.

This clone occurred a few times. This sequence joins TRBV11-3 and TRBJ1-1; no firm D call. V shed 3 bases and J shed 1 base, with 6 bases lying between them. Germline assignment: CDR1 SGHNT and CDR2 YENEEA. There are 13 residues in the CDR3. The CDR3 protein is CASSLTSNTEAFF. The CDR3, as DNA: TGTGCCAGCAGCTTGACATCGAACACTGAAGCTTTCTTT.

Points on this clone: This same CDR3 is encoded by further DNA sequences in the sample. This rearrangement joins TRBV5-8 to TRBJ1-5, with TRBD1 identical over 8 bases. The CDR3 spans 14 residues. After removal of 5 bases from V and 2 bases from J, the junction contained 3 bases not matched to a gene. Germline values: CDR1 SGHTS, CDR2 YDEGEE. The CDR3 sequence: CASSADRGNQPQHF. The CDR3 bases are TGTGCCAGCAGTGCGGACAGGGGCAATCAGCCCCAGCATTTT.

Turning to this clone: This same CDR3 is encoded by further DNA sequences in the sample. This rearrangement joins TRBV5-1 to TRBJ1-1; the D gene is possibly TRBD1 (5 bases). Germline V CDR1 and CDR2: SGHRS, YFSETQ. V dropped 0 bases and J dropped 0 bases, with 9 bases sitting between them. The CDR3 is 15 amino acids. CDR3 bases: TGCGCCAGCAGCTTGGCGGGGGGTATGAACACTGAAGCTTTCTTT. Protein sequence: CASSLAGGMNTEAFF.

V is TRBV14 and J is TRBJ1-4, with D uncertain. The CDR3 totals 13 residues. The germline V and J ends were trimmed by 3 bases and 4 bases, with 6 bases remaining between them. Germline V gene lookup returns CDR1 SGHDN and CDR2 FVKESK. CDR3 DNA: TGTGCCAGCAGCCACCGGTTTAATGAAAAACTGTTTTTT. This translates into CASSHRFNEKLFF.

The chain links TRBV6-1 to TRBJ1-4; no firm D call. V dropped 3 bases and J dropped 2 bases, with 16 bases sitting between them. The CDR3 totals 17 residues. From germline, CDR1 is MNHNS and CDR2 SASEGT. The CDR3 loop reads CASSDWEQFATNEKLFF. The CDR3 nucleotides read TGTGCCAGCAGTGATTGGGAACAGTTTGCGACTAATGAAAAACTGTTTTTT.

This chain joins TRBV7-8 and TRBJ2-7, with D possibly TRBD1 on 6 matching bases. In germline, CDR1 is SGHVS, CDR2 FQNEAQ. The length of the CDR3 is 16 residues. V gave up 1 base and J gave up 2 bases, with 15 bases separating them. Here the CDR3 reads CASSLGRGALPYEQYF. The CDR3 nucleotides read TGTGCCAGCAGCTTAGGCAGGGGCGCACTACCCTACGAGCAGTACTTC.

V gene TRBV7-3 combines with J gene TRBJ2-7, with 10 nucleotides matching TRBD1. Germline V lookup: CDR1 SGHTA, CDR2 FQGTGA. J was trimmed by 4 bases and V by 2 bases; bases with no gene match: 5. CDR3 length: 15 amino acids. CDR3 DNA: TGTGCCAGCAGCTTAGGGACAGGGGTTGGATACGAGCAGTACTTC. Protein: CASSLGTGVGYEQYF.

The gene calls are TRBV9 and TRBJ2-7, with 13 nucleotides matching TRBD2. The CDR3 length is 15 residues. J was trimmed by 5 bases and V by 0 bases; bases with no gene match: 2. CDR1 is SGDLS, CDR2 YYNGEE, per germline. The CDR3 region is CASSVAGTSGDEQYF. The CDR3, as DNA: TGTGCCAGCAGCGTAGCAGGGACTAGCGGGGACGAGCAGTACTTC.

The chain is built from TRBV7-9 and TRBJ2-3; 8 bases map to TRBD1. The CDR3 covers 16 residues. Germline V gene lookup returns CDR1 SEHNR and CDR2 FQNEAQ (reference sequence). After removal of 8 bases from V and 2 bases from J, the junction contained 12 bases not matched to a gene. The DNA for the CDR3 is TGTGCCAGCTTCTGGACAGGGCACCCGTACACAGATACGCAGTATTTT. This codes for CASFWTGHPYTDTQYF. Together with reference TRBV7-9 and TRBJ2-3, the CDR3 gives the full variable domain: DTGVSQNPRHKITKRGQNVTFRCDPISEHNRLYWYRQTLGQGPEFLTYFQNEAQLEKSRLLSDRFSAERPKGSFSTLEIQRTEQGDSAMYLCASFWTGHPYTDTQYFGPGTRLTVL.

This chain connects TRBV6-1 to TRBJ2-1; 11 positions match TRBD1. V trimming: 9 bases; J trimming: 6 bases; junction bases outside the gene matches: 7. CDR3 length: 14 residues. Looked up from germline, CDR1 is MNHNS and CDR2 is SASEGT. The CDR3 DNA follows: TGTGCCAGTCTCCGGACAGGGGGCCTCAATGAGCAGTTCTTC. As protein: CASLRTGGLNEQFF.

In DNA form, the CDR3 reads TGTGCCAGCAGCTTAGCCCGGCCTACGGCTAGCGGGAGTACTGAGCAGTTCTTC. It is translated as CASSLARPTASGSTEQFF. The chain joins TRBV7-2 to TRBJ2-1, with 10 nucleotides matching TRBD2. In germline, CDR1 is SGHTA, CDR2 FQGNSA. With V trimmed by 0 bases and J by 9 bases, 14 bases remained unmatched. The CDR3 runs 18 residues.

DNA of the CDR3: TGTGCCAGCAGTAACTTACACTCCGGGCTAGCCAAAAACATTCAGTACTTC. Its translation: CASSNLHSGLAKNIQYF. The chain employs TRBV28 and TRBJ2-4, with D uncertain. The CDR3 contains 17 residues. Between the trimmed V and J ends, which lost 5 bases and 0 bases, there was a span of 17 bases. Per germline, CDR1 MDHEN and CDR2 SYDVKM.

Worth noting for this clone: The sample has other DNA sequences that encode this CDR3 too. The chain joins TRBV30 to TRBJ2-6; the D gene is possibly TRBD2 (5 bases). CDR3 length equals 15 residues. V was shortened by 0 bases and J by 1 base, with 7 bases between the two germline ends. CDR1 GTSNPN and CDR2 SVGIG come from the germline V gene (reference sequence). The CDR3 DNA reads TGTGCCTGGAGTGTCGGGGTTTCTGGGGCCAACGTCCTGACTTTC. Translated: CAWSVGVSGANVLTF.

This sequence joins TRBV10-3 and TRBJ2-7; either TRBD1 or TRBD2 may supply D (5 bases each). Germline CDR1 and CDR2: ENHRY and SYGVKD. Trimming removed 2 bases at V and 3 bases at J, with 11 bases between. The CDR3 has 14 residues. Here the CDR3 reads CAISEVTGGYEQYF. The DNA for the CDR3 is TGTGCCATCAGTGAGGTTACAGGAGGCTACGAGCAGTACTTC.

This sequence joins TRBV7-3 and TRBJ2-2; 9 bases agree with TRBD1. Germline V gene lookup returns CDR1 SGHTA and CDR2 FQGTGA. This CDR3 is 17 amino acids long. The J segment lost 4 bases and the V segment lost 3 bases, leaving 9 bases of the junction unmatched. DNA for the CDR3: TGTGCCAGCAGCTTTCTCGGCGGGACAGGGAGCACCGGGGAGCTGTTTTTT. This codes for CASSFLGGTGSTGELFF.

The chain uses TRBV28 and TRBJ1-5; D is possibly TRBD1 (5 bases). Trimming left V 5 bases short and J 5 bases short, with 22 bases between. Germline values: CDR1 MDHEN, CDR2 SYDVKM. The CDR3 contains 17 residues. The CDR3 DNA follows: TGTGCCAGCAGTCCTCCGTTTAGCGGGGGGTTCGATCAGCCCCAGCATTTT. It translates to CASSPPFSGGFDQPQHF. Full variable domain (remainder filled in from reference TRBV28 and TRBJ1-5): DVKVTQSSRYLVKRTGEKVFLECVQDMDHENMFWYRQDPGLGLRLIYFSYDVKMKEKGDIPEGYSVSREKKERFSLILESASTNQTSMYLCASSPPFSGGFDQPQHFGDGTRLSIL.